These 24 T cell receptor beta chains were sequenced from one sample in a study of OX40 agonist ivuxolimab in advanced cancers. Assay used: immunoSEQ multiplex PCR; TCRdb lists only in-frame clones, some missing. The sample includes 67,000 or so clones, 80% to 90% of them seen just once. The material was CD4+ or CD8+ T cells sorted from blood, obtained in a trial of the OX40 agonist ivuxolimab. Every receptor here comes from an adult with an advanced solid tumor such as melanoma, head and neck, liver or kidney cancer.

The rearrangement links TRBV20-1 to TRBJ2-1; D is uncertain. Trimming left V 4 bases short and J 4 bases short, with 2 bases between. Germline V lookup: CDR1 DFQATT, CDR2 SNEGSKA (reference sequence). This CDR3 comprises 10 residues. CDR3 amino acids: CSAKYNEQFF. CDR3 coding DNA: TGCAGTGCTAAATACAATGAGCAGTTCTTC.

The genes are TRBV18 and TRBJ1-5; 10 bases match TRBD1. The CDR3 sequence is 16 residues long. V trimming: 4 bases; J trimming: 3 bases; junction bases outside the gene matches: 6. Germline values: CDR1 KGHSH, CDR2 LQKENI. CDR3 nucleotide sequence: TGTGCCAGCTCACAGGGGGGACAGGGGAACAATCAGCCCCAGCATTTT. It yields the protein CASSQGGQGNNQPQHF.

This chain joins TRBV14 and TRBJ1-2; D may be TRBD1 (6 bases). The V end was cut by 4 bases, the J end by 8 bases, with 20 bases between. Germline CDR1 SGHDN, CDR2 FVKESK. The CDR3 totals 15 residues. The CDR3 protein is CASSRNRVGQGGYTF. Written as DNA, the CDR3 is TGTGCCAGCAGCCGGAACAGGGTAGGGCAGGGAGGCTACACCTTC.

V gene TRBV2 combines with J gene TRBJ1-4; D is perhaps TRBD1 (6 bases). Germline V gene data show CDR1 as SNHLY and CDR2 as FYNNEI. The CDR3 totals 14 residues. V lost 5 bases to trimming and J lost 8 bases, with 15 bases between them. The CDR3 region is CASSPIQTGEKLFF. In DNA, the CDR3 is TGTGCCAGCAGTCCTATTCAGACAGGAGAAAAACTGTTTTTT.

V usage is TRBV29-1 and J usage is TRBJ1-2; TRBD1 matches at 7 bases. Per germline, CDR1 SQVTM and CDR2 ANQGSEA. The trim removed 6 bases at V and 2 bases at J, leaving 6 bases unmatched. This CDR3 is 13 amino acids long. The CDR3 protein is CSVRGTENYGYTF. CDR3 DNA: TGCAGCGTCCGGGGGACAGAAAACTATGGCTACACCTTC. The complete variable domain, with remaining parts taken from reference TRBV29-1 and TRBJ1-2, reads SAVISQKPSRDICQRGTSLTIQCQVDSQVTMMFWYRQQPGQSLTLIATANQGSEATYESGFVIDKFPISRPNLTFSTLTVSNMSPEDSSIYLCSVRGTENYGYTFGSGTRLTVV.

The rearrangement links TRBV28 to TRBJ1-1; D not resolved. The germline V gene encodes CDR1 MDHEN and CDR2 SYDVKM. The CDR3 has 13 amino acids. Trimming stripped 6 bases from V and 2 bases from J, with 10 bases between. DNA of the CDR3: TGTGCCAGCAGCCCCAGTAAAAACACTGAAGCTTTCTTT. It specifies CASSPSKNTEAFF.

Only a few counts were recorded for this clone. J is TRBJ1-5 and V is TRBV6-1, with no clear D. Trimming took 8 bases from V and 0 from J, leaving 8 bases between them. The germline V gene encodes CDR1 MNHNS and CDR2 SASEGT. The CDR3 is made up of 13 amino acids. CDR3 in amino acids: CASGWNSNQPQHF. In nucleotides, the CDR3 is TGTGCCAGCGGATGGAATAGCAATCAGCCCCAGCATTTT.

The rearrangement joins TRBV6-1 to TRBJ1-2; no definite D call. CDR1 and CDR2 from the germline V gene are MNHNS and SASEGT. This CDR3 comprises 15 residues. V lost 5 bases and J 0 bases, leaving 13 bases between the germline ends. As DNA, the CDR3 is TGTGCCAGCAGTCCGCTTCCACGGGCTAACTATGGCTACACCTTC. It specifies CASSPLPRANYGYTF.

The gene calls are TRBV29-1 and TRBJ2-5, with TRBD2 matching over 8 bases. Germline loops: CDR1 SQVTM, CDR2 ANQGSEA. The trim removed 2 bases at V and 5 bases at J, leaving 7 bases unmatched. The CDR3 has 14 residues. The DNA of the CDR3 is TGCAGCGTTGAAAGGGCGGGGGGCCGGGAGACCCAGTACTTC. Its protein product is CSVERAGGRETQYF.

The V call is TRBV5-1, the J call TRBJ2-5; TRBD2 is a possible D gene (6 bases). Germline V gene data show CDR1 as SGHRS and CDR2 as YFSETQ. The ends were cut back, 5 bases at V and 4 bases at J, with 18 bases in the middle. This CDR3 spans 15 amino acids. The CDR3 spells CASRVDAGQRETQYF. CDR3 sequence (DNA): TGCGCCAGCAGGGTGGACGCGGGGCAGCGAGAGACCCAGTACTTC.

The genes are TRBV4-3 and TRBJ2-1; 11 bases fit TRBD2. The CDR3 loop spans 16 amino acids. Germline values: CDR1 LGHNA, CDR2 YSLEER. Trimming took 4 bases from V and 6 from J; bases not matched to a gene: 8. The CDR3 coding sequence is TGCGCCAGCAGCCCACAACTAGCGGGGGCGGGCAATGAGCAGTTCTTC. As protein: CASSPQLAGAGNEQFF.

The CDR3 region has the DNA TGTGCCAGCAGTTATCCGGGATTGGGTCACTCCTACGAGCAGTACTTC. Encoded protein: CASSYPGLGHSYEQYF. V and J are TRBV7-2 and TRBJ2-7; TRBD2 might be the D (5 bases). The germline V and J ends were trimmed by 6 bases and 0 bases, with 18 bases remaining between them. The CDR3 contains 16 residues. The V gene's germline CDR1 is SGHTA and CDR2 FQGNSA.

This clone was seen more than once but under ten times. The V gene is TRBV5-6, the J gene TRBJ2-2; 9 bases line up with TRBD2. CDR1 is SGHDT, CDR2 YYEEEE, per germline. The V segment lost 2 bases and the J segment 5 bases; nucleotides outside the gene matches: 7. The CDR3 totals 16 residues. CDR3 protein: CASSFPLAGATGELFF. Here the CDR3 DNA reads TGTGCCAGCAGCTTTCCGTTAGCGGGGGCAACCGGGGAGCTGTTTTTT. Based on the CDR3 plus reference TRBV5-6 and TRBJ2-2, the full variable domain is DAGVTQSPTHLIKTRGQQVTLRCSPKSGHDTVSWYQQALGQGPQFIFQYYEEEERQRGNFPDRFSGHQFPNYSSELNVNALLLGDSALYLCASSFPLAGATGELFFGEGSRLTVL.

The chain employs TRBV7-2 and TRBJ1-5, with TRBD1 as a possible D gene (6 bases). The CDR3 totals 15 residues. With 1 base removed from V and 5 bases from J, the gap between germline ends came to 12 bases. Germline CDR1 reads SGHTA; CDR2 reads FQGNSA. CDR3: CASSLGVRGDQPQHF. Written as DNA, the CDR3 is TGTGCCAGCAGCTTAGGGGTCAGGGGCGATCAGCCCCAGCATTTT.

The V and J genes are TRBV6-5 and TRBJ1-2; no clear D gene. CDR1 is MNHEY, CDR2 SVGAGI, per germline. V lost 0 bases to trimming and J lost 5 bases, with 10 bases between them. CDR3 length: 14 amino acids. CDR3 loop: CASSYSAAAYGYTF. The DNA for the CDR3 is TGTGCCAGCAGTTACTCGGCGGCAGCGTATGGCTACACCTTC.

V and J are TRBV4-2 and TRBJ2-3; D is tentatively TRBD1 or TRBD2 (5 bases each). The CDR3 spans 15 residues. The V gene lost 0 bases and the J gene lost 5 bases, with 12 bases spanning the gap. CDR1 and CDR2 (germline): LGHNA, YNFKEQ. The CDR3 nucleotides are TGTGCCAGCAGCCAAGATGGGGCAGGGAGAGATACGCAGTATTTT. This sequence encodes CASSQDGAGRDTQYF.

This rearrangement joins TRBV19 to TRBJ1-1; possible D gene TRBD1, 6 bases. CDR1 and CDR2 (germline): LNHDA, SQIVND (reference sequence). Trimming cost V 2 bases and J 5 bases, with 24 bases left between them. This CDR3 region has 18 residues. CDR3 DNA sequence: TGTGCCAGTAGTATAAGTAATGGCCAGGGGAGAGGGTTGACTGAAGCTTTCTTT. Translating gives CASSISNGQGRGLTEAFF.

This sequence joins TRBV5-1 and TRBJ2-2; D remains unclear. The CDR3 totals 14 residues. Trimming stripped 0 bases from V and 0 bases from J, with 3 bases between. Germline V gene lookup returns CDR1 SGHRS and CDR2 YFSETQ. The DNA of the CDR3 is TGCGCCAGCAGCTTGGCACCGAACACCGGGGAGCTGTTTTTT. This gives the protein CASSLAPNTGELFF.

For the CDR3, the DNA is TGTGCCAGCAGCCGTAGTGGGGACAGGATCGTAGTGGAGTCCTACGAGCAGTACTTC. Protein sequence: CASSRSGDRIVVESYEQYF. This chain links TRBV5-5 with TRBJ2-7; 8 bases agree with TRBD1. Trimming cost V 4 bases and J 1 base; bases outside gene matches: 19. Germline V gives CDR1 SGHKS, CDR2 YYEKEE (reference sequence). The CDR3 is 19 residues long.

This rearrangement joins TRBV14 to TRBJ2-1, with 8 bases aligning to TRBD1. The germline gives CDR1 SGHDN, CDR2 FVKESK. The CDR3 is 16 amino acids. Trimming removed 3 bases from V and 5 bases from J; junction bases left unmatched: 9. DNA of the CDR3: TGTGCCAGCAGCCAGTACCTAGGACAGGGAAACAATGAGCAGTTCTTC. This codes for CASSQYLGQGNNEQFF. The full variable domain, rest sourced from reference TRBV14 and TRBJ2-1, is EAGVTQFPSHSVIEKGQTVTLRCDPISGHDNLYWYRRVMGKEIKFLLHFVKESKQDESGMPNNRFLAERTGGTYSTLKVQPAELEDSGVYFCASSQYLGQGNNEQFFGPGTRLTVL.

The rearrangement joins TRBV6-5 to TRBJ1-2; the match to TRBD1 covers 12 bases. Germline CDR1 is MNHEY and CDR2 is SVGAGI. Germline trimming cut 8 bases from V and 4 bases from J; bases unmatched to any gene: 2. This CDR3 contains 13 residues. DNA of the CDR3: TGTGCCAGCGGGACAGGGGGCATCTATGGCTACACCTTC. Translating gives CASGTGGIYGYTF.

This chain joins TRBV7-9 and TRBJ2-5; a weak D match, TRBD2 (5 bases). In germline, CDR1 is SEHNR, CDR2 FQNEAQ (reference sequence). The CDR3 length is 13 residues. The V end was cut by 3 bases, the J end by 1 base, with 6 bases between. CDR3 DNA sequence: TGTGCCAGCAGCTTGACTATCCAAGAGACCCAGTACTTC. Protein sequence: CASSLTIQETQYF. The variable domain in full, completed from reference TRBV7-9 and TRBJ2-5, reads DTGVSQNPRHKITKRGQNVTFRCDPISEHNRLYWYRQTLGQGPEFLTYFQNEAQLEKSRLLSDRFSAERPKGSFSTLEIQRTEQGDSAMYLCASSLTIQETQYFGPGTRLLVL.

This rearrangement joins TRBV28 to TRBJ1-3; the D gene is possibly TRBD1 (5 bases). Trimming pared 11 bases from V and 0 bases from J, leaving 14 bases between. This CDR3 has 14 amino acids. Germline V lookup: CDR1 MDHEN, CDR2 SYDVKM. The CDR3 loop reads CAGGGGGSGNTIYF. Written as DNA, the CDR3 is TGTGCCGGGGGAGGTGGCGGCTCTGGAAACACCATATATTTT.

The chain is built from TRBV6-5 and TRBJ1-1; D not certain. V lost 6 bases to trimming and J lost 1 base, with 12 bases between them. Germline loops: CDR1 MNHEY, CDR2 SVGAGI. The CDR3 length is 14 residues. Here the CDR3 DNA reads TGTGCCAGCAGCATAGCCTACAGGAACACTGAAGCTTTCTTT. Protein product: CASSIAYRNTEAFF.